What follows are 31 T cell receptor beta chains derived from one specimen sequenced in a study of blood T cells in healthy people across ages. PCR was performed a second time for roughly 7 to 12 cycles using a sample-barcoded 5' primer and a J-beta primer mix. MiXCR, applied by TCRdb to the 5' RACE reads, yields one record per CDR3 protein. The table records roughly 800,000 distinct CDR3 sequences, about 53% of them present only once. The material sequenced was blood. The source is an elderly man in good health.

This clonotype was seen more than once but under ten times. The CDR3 nucleotides read TGTGCCAGCAGCCCCGAGGGAGACTCCTACGAGCAGTACTTC. Translation gives CASSPEGDSYEQYF. The chain employs TRBV5-4 and TRBJ2-7; D might be TRBD2 (5 bases). V was pared by 4 bases and J by 0 bases, with 11 bases between. The CDR3 runs 14 residues. The V gene's germline CDR1 is SGHNT and CDR2 YYREEE (reference sequence).

The chain couples TRBV2 to TRBJ2-7; D is possibly TRBD1 or TRBD2 (7 bases each). Looked up from germline, CDR1 is SNHLY and CDR2 is FYNNEI. The CDR3 runs 13 residues. CDR3 nucleotide sequence: TGTGCGGGAGGGGGCTCGTCTGGCGACGAGCAGTACTTC. This sequence encodes CAGGGSSGDEQYF. The variable domain in full, completed from reference TRBV2 and TRBJ2-7, reads EPEVTQTPSHQVTQMGQEVILRCVPISNHLYFYWYRQILGQKVEFLVSFYNNEISEKSEIFDDQFSVERPDGSNFTLKIRSTKLEDSAMYFCAGGGSSGDEQYFGPGTRLTVT.

The rearrangement uses TRBV3-1 and TRBJ2-1; D gene uncertain. The germline CDR1 and CDR2 sequences are LGHDT and YNNKEL (reference sequence). The CDR3 runs to 15 residues. V gave up 1 base and J gave up 8 bases, with 15 bases separating them. The CDR3 DNA reads as TGTGCCAGCAGCCAAGTGAGTGGGCCCTCGTATGAGCAGTTCTTC. Protein sequence: CASSQVSGPSYEQFF.

The chain carries TRBV25-1 and TRBJ2-1, with 7 bases identical to TRBD1. Trimming at V came to 5 bases and at J to 2 bases, leaving 6 bases not matched to a gene. This CDR3 is 15 amino acids long. CDR1 and CDR2 (germline): MGHDK, SYGVNS. Here the CDR3 reads CASSFQDRPYNEQFF. The CDR3 nucleotides are TGTGCCAGCAGTTTCCAGGACAGGCCCTACAATGAGCAGTTCTTC.

This clonotype appeared many times. The chain employs TRBV29-1 and TRBJ2-7; TRBD1 is a possible D gene (7 bases). There are 14 residues in the CDR3. With 7 bases removed from V and 0 bases from J, the gap between germline ends came to 16 bases. Germline V gives CDR1 SQVTM, CDR2 ANQGSEA. The CDR3 protein is CSGRRDSSSYEQYF. The CDR3 nucleotides are TGCAGCGGGCGGCGGGACAGCAGCTCCTACGAGCAGTACTTC.

J is TRBJ2-5 and V is TRBV3-1; D tentatively reads TRBD1 or TRBD2 (5 bases each). The CDR3 has 13 amino acids. V lost 1 base and J 4 bases, leaving 7 bases between the germline ends. CDR1 and CDR2 (germline): LGHDT, YNNKEL (reference sequence). CDR3 residues: CASSQAGPETQYF. DNA of the CDR3: TGTGCCAGCAGCCAAGCGGGACCAGAGACCCAGTACTTC.

This clonotype has a count of ten or more. In DNA form, the CDR3 reads TGCAGTGCTACCGGGGGACAGGGGTTCAGTGATGAAAAACTGTTTTTT. Its translation is CSATGGQGFSDEKLFF. The rearrangement joins TRBV20-1 to TRBJ1-4; TRBD1 matches 10 bases. Germline values: CDR1 DFQATT, CDR2 SNEGSKA (reference sequence). This CDR3 is 16 amino acids long. V lost 4 bases to trimming and J lost 6 bases; unmatched junction nucleotides: 11.

This clonotype was counted between two and nine times. The V and J genes are TRBV27 and TRBJ2-3; 7 bases agree with TRBD2. With 5 bases clipped from V and 3 bases from J, the junction kept 11 bases outside the gene matches. The CDR3 runs to 16 residues. Germline V gene data show CDR1 as MNHEY and CDR2 as SMNVEV (reference sequence). This CDR3 is CASSPPPAGSTDTQYF. The DNA for the CDR3 is TGTGCCAGCAGTCCCCCCCCAGCGGGATCTACAGATACGCAGTATTTT.

This clonotype was found once. V usage is TRBV12-3 or TRBV12-4 and J usage is TRBJ1-5; D is perhaps TRBD1 (6 bases). This CDR3 is built from 13 residues. With 5 bases removed from V and 9 bases from J, the gap between germline ends came to 14 bases. The CDR3 protein is CASSAGAGAPQHF. The CDR3 DNA reads as TGTGCCAGCAGTGCGGGGGCCGGGGCGCCCCAGCATTTT.

The V call is TRBV7-2, the J call TRBJ1-2; D remains ambiguous. CDR1 and CDR2 (germline): SGHTA, FQGNSA. The CDR3 sequence is 15 residues long. Trimming removed 1 base from V and 2 bases from J, with 11 bases in between. CDR3 nucleotide sequence: TGTGCCAGCAGCTTAGACCCATTAAGGAACTATGGCTACACCTTC. Protein: CASSLDPLRNYGYTF.

The rearrangement uses TRBV12-3 or TRBV12-4 and TRBJ1-6, with 8 bases lining up with TRBD1. V dropped 4 bases and J dropped 5; count of bases not matched to a gene: 10. This CDR3 region has 17 residues. The CDR3 DNA reads as TGTGCCAGCAGTTCCTGGGATCGACAGGGGCATAATTCACCCCTCCACTTT. It yields the protein CASSSWDRQGHNSPLHF.

The chain combines TRBV10-3 with TRBJ2-7; 8 bases agree with TRBD2. The germline gives CDR1 ENHRY, CDR2 SYGVKD. V shed 3 bases and J 4 bases; nucleotides not matched to a gene: 2. The CDR3 runs 13 residues. The CDR3 protein is CAISDTSGYEQYF. In DNA form, the CDR3 reads TGTGCCATCAGTGACACTAGCGGTTACGAGCAGTACTTC.

This clonotype turned up a few times. V gene TRBV25-1 combines with J gene TRBJ2-6; TRBD1 aligns across 11 bases. The V and J ends lost 4 bases and 3 bases, in that order; junction bases with no gene match: 14. The CDR3 runs 20 residues. Germline values: CDR1 MGHDK, CDR2 SYGVNS. CDR3 sequence: CASSATPGQGDFGGANVLTF. The CDR3 bases are TGTGCCAGCAGTGCTACCCCGGGACAGGGGGATTTTGGTGGGGCCAACGTCCTGACTTTC.

This sequence joins TRBV5-1 and TRBJ2-7; 7 nucleotides agree with TRBD2. CDR1 is SGHRS, CDR2 YFSETQ, per germline. The CDR3 sequence is 16 residues long. Losses at the gene ends were 1 base for V and 3 bases for J; bases not matched to a gene: 10. CDR3 loop: CASSLTGRGLFYEQYF. CDR3 DNA sequence: TGCGCCAGCAGCTTGACGGGGCGGGGGTTATTCTACGAGCAGTACTTC.

The genes are TRBV9 and TRBJ2-1; D gene uncertain. Looked up from germline, CDR1 is SGDLS and CDR2 is YYNGEE. Trimming took 4 bases from V and 0 from J, leaving 11 bases between them. There are 15 residues in the CDR3. The CDR3 here is CASSFDLSSYNEQFF. In DNA form, the CDR3 reads TGTGCCAGCAGCTTTGACCTAAGCTCCTACAATGAGCAGTTCTTC. The variable domain in full, completed from reference TRBV9 and TRBJ2-1, reads DSGVTQTPKHLITATGQRVTLRCSPRSGDLSVYWYQQSLDQGLQFLIQYYNGEERAKGNILERFSAQQFPDLHSELNLSSLELGDSALYFCASSFDLSSYNEQFFGPGTRLTVL.

This clonotype occurred a few times. A much larger clone is a single base away; this may be a read error. The chain employs TRBV29-1 and TRBJ2-4, with D possibly being TRBD2 (5 bases). The germline V gene has CDR1 SQVTM and CDR2 ANQGSEA. The CDR3 is made up of 15 amino acids. Trimming removed 2 bases at V and 8 bases at J, with 19 bases between. The CDR3 DNA reads as TGCAGCGTTGAATTGGCGCGTGGAAAGAGGGACATTCAGTACTTC. This sequence encodes CSVELARGKRDIQYF. Variable domain in full (rest from reference TRBV29-1 and TRBJ2-4): SAVISQKPSRDICQRGTSLTIQCQVDSQVTMMFWYRQQPGQSLTLIATANQGSEATYESGFVIDKFPISRPNLTFSTLTVSNMSPEDSSIYLCSVELARGKRDIQYFGAGTRLSVL.

The gene calls are TRBV7-2 and TRBJ1-2; maybe TRBD1 (6 bases). V was shortened by 5 bases and J by 4 bases, with 11 bases between the two germline ends. CDR3 length: 13 residues. CDR1 is SGHTA, CDR2 FQGNSA, per germline. The CDR3 DNA is TGTGCCAGCAGCGTTAAGGGGGTCTATGGCTACACCTTC. This sequence encodes CASSVKGVYGYTF.

This clonotype was recorded a few times. The chain links TRBV5-1 to TRBJ2-5; 7 bases are a match to TRBD2. Trimming at V came to 3 bases and at J to 3 bases, leaving 5 bases not matched to a gene. Germline V gives CDR1 SGHRS, CDR2 YFSETQ. The CDR3 covers 14 residues. In nucleotides, the CDR3 is TGCGCCAGCAGCTCAGGGACTAACAAAGAGACCCAGTACTTC. Residues: CASSSGTNKETQYF.

The V call is TRBV20-1, the J call TRBJ2-1; the match to TRBD2 covers 9 bases. Germline CDR1 is DFQATT and CDR2 is SNEGSKA (reference sequence). CDR3 length: 15 amino acids. The J segment lost 9 bases and the V segment lost 5 bases, leaving 14 bases of the junction unmatched. This CDR3 is CSAGGDSGRVGEQFF. The CDR3 DNA follows: TGCAGTGCTGGCGGGGATAGCGGGAGAGTTGGTGAGCAGTTCTTC.

The chain couples TRBV3-1 to TRBJ2-7, with D perhaps matching TRBD2 (6 bases). The CDR3 is made up of 13 amino acids. V was trimmed by 4 bases and J by 3 bases, leaving 10 bases between them. The germline V gene encodes CDR1 LGHDT and CDR2 YNNKEL (reference sequence). This chain's CDR3 is CASSRYSGYEQYF. The CDR3 region has the DNA TGTGCCAGCAGCCGGTATAGCGGCTACGAGCAGTACTTC.

The chain uses TRBV28 and TRBJ2-5; tentatively, D is TRBD1 (5 bases). Germline loops: CDR1 MDHEN, CDR2 SYDVKM. The V end lost 2 bases, the J end lost 7 bases, and 14 bases lay between the germline ends. The CDR3 runs to 14 residues. CDR3 region: CASSLQGSWGTQYF. CDR3 coding DNA: TGTGCCAGCAGTTTACAGGGTAGTTGGGGGACCCAGTACTTC.

The CDR3 protein is CASSLVTSGGLSPTDTQYF. In DNA form, the CDR3 reads TGTGCCAGCAGTTTGGTAACTAGCGGGGGGCTCTCGCCCACAGATACGCAGTATTTT. The chain is built from TRBV27 and TRBJ2-3; 12 bases are a match to TRBD2. CDR3 size: 19 residues. Germline values: CDR1 MNHEY, CDR2 SMNVEV (reference sequence). V gave up 3 bases and J gave up 2 bases; unmatched junction bases: 12.

The genes are TRBV12-3 or TRBV12-4 and TRBJ2-7; D ambiguous. The CDR3 length is 12 residues. V lost 6 bases and J 3 bases, leaving 9 bases between the germline ends. The DNA of the CDR3 is TGTGCCAGCAGCCAAACCATCTACGAGCAGTACTTC. Translated: CASSQTIYEQYF.

This chain links TRBV15 with TRBJ2-3; D tentatively reads TRBD1 or TRBD2 (6 bases each). This CDR3 contains 15 residues. Germline V lookup: CDR1 LNHNV, CDR2 YYDKDF (reference sequence). The V end lost 0 bases, the J end lost 14 bases, and 21 bases lay between the germline ends. The CDR3 bases are TGTGCCACCAGCAGAGAGGAGGGAGCGGACAGATACGCGTATTTT. Its translation: CATSREEGADRYAYF.

The rearrangement links TRBV15 to TRBJ2-3; D perhaps matches TRBD1 (6 bases). Germline-derived CDR1 and CDR2 are LNHNV and YYDKDF (reference sequence). V gave up 1 base and J gave up 2 bases, with 10 bases separating them. The CDR3 consists of 15 residues. In nucleotides, the CDR3 is TGTGCCACCAGCAGAGCTAGGGGGAACACAGATACGCAGTATTTT. Translating it yields CATSRARGNTDTQYF.

The gene calls are TRBV11-2 and TRBJ2-3; D is ambiguous. The CDR3 totals 17 residues. Germline lookup yields CDR1 SGHAT and CDR2 FQNNGV. V shed 1 base and J shed 0 bases, with 14 bases lying between them. The CDR3 sequence is CASSLGDGRHSTDTQYF. In DNA form, the CDR3 reads TGTGCCAGCAGCTTAGGAGATGGGCGGCATAGCACAGATACGCAGTATTTT.

This clonotype was seen only a few times. J is TRBJ2-7 and V is TRBV11-1, with TRBD1 identical over 7 bases. This CDR3 has 13 amino acids. The V gene end was trimmed by 6 bases and the J gene end by 10 bases; junction bases not matched to a gene: 12. The germline CDR1 and CDR2 sequences are SGHAT and FQDESV (reference sequence). CDR3: CASRRIGTEGQYF. CDR3 nucleotide sequence: TGTGCCAGCAGACGGATTGGGACAGAAGGACAGTACTTC.

The V and J genes are TRBV6-5 and TRBJ2-1, with 7 bases aligning to TRBD2. Germline CDR1 is MNHEY and CDR2 is SVGAGI. CDR3 length: 16 residues. V gave up 6 bases and J gave up 4 bases; unmatched junction bases: 12. The CDR3 sequence: CASRGSGAGEYNEQFF. Here the CDR3 DNA reads TGTGCCAGCAGGGGTAGTGGGGCGGGAGAATACAATGAGCAGTTCTTC.

This clonotype occurred once. The J gene is TRBJ2-1, the V gene TRBV10-3; 8 nucleotides agree with TRBD1. V was clipped by 2 bases and J by 6 bases; unmatched bases: 12. The germline gives CDR1 ENHRY, CDR2 SYGVKD. This CDR3 has 17 amino acids. CDR3: CAISEPGQGRNSNEQFF. DNA for the CDR3: TGTGCCATCAGTGAGCCAGGACAGGGTAGGAATTCCAATGAGCAGTTCTTC.

The CDR3, as DNA: TGTGCCAGCACCCGACGGGCTAGCGGTTTTAATGAGCAGTTCTTC. Translating gives CASTRRASGFNEQFF. This sequence joins TRBV12-3 or TRBV12-4 and TRBJ2-1; TRBD2 matches 7 bases. CDR3 length: 15 residues. V dropped 7 bases and J dropped 7; count of bases not matched to a gene: 13.

V usage is TRBV6-2 or TRBV6-3 and J usage is TRBJ1-5; TRBD1 agrees at 9 bases. Germline assignment: CDR1 MNHEY and CDR2 SVGEGT. With 5 bases clipped from V and 6 bases from J, the junction kept 11 bases outside the gene matches. The CDR3 has 16 amino acids. The CDR3 loop reads CASSRNTGGRSQPQHF. In DNA, the CDR3 is TGTGCCAGCAGTCGAAATACAGGGGGCCGCAGTCAGCCCCAGCATTTT.